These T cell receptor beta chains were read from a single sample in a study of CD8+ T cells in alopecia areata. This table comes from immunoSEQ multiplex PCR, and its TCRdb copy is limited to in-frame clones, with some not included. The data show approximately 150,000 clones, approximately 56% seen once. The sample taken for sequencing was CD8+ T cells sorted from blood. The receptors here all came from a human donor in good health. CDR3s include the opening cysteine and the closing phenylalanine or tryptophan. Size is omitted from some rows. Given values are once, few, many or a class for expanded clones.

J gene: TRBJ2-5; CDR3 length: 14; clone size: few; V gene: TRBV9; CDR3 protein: CASSPSGGRETQYF
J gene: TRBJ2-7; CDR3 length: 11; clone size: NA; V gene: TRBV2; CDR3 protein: CASSHGGTQYF
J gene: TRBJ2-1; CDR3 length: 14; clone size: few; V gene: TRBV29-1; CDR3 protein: CSVEGLAGYNEQFF
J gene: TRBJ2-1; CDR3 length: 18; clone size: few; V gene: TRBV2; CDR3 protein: CASSAVAGGSSSYNEQFF
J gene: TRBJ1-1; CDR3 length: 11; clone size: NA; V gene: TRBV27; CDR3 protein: CASSQGSEAFF
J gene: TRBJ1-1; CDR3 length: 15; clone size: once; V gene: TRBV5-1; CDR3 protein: CASSLGFRGNTEAFF
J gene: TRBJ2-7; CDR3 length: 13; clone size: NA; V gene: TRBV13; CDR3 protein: CASSTFDRIEQYF
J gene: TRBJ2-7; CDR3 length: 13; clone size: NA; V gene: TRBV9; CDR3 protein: CASSVAPPYEQYF
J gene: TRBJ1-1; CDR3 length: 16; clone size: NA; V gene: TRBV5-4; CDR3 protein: CASSLVPGLGFTEAFF
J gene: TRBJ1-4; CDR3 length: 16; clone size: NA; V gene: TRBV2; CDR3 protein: CASRLLGQPTNEKLFF
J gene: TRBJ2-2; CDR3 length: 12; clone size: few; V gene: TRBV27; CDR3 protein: CASSRSAGELFF
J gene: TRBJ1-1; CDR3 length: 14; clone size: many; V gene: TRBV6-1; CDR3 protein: CASSEHNRDTEAFF
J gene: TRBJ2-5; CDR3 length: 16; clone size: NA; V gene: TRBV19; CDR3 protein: CASSIDPGSIQETQYF
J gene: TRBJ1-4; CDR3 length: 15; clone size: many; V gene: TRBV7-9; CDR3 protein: CASSGNRDRDEKLFF
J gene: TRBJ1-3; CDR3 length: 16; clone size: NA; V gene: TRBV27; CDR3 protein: CASSSDSQGDGNTIYF
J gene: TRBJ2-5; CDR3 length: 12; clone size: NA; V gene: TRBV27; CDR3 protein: CASSLSGETQYF
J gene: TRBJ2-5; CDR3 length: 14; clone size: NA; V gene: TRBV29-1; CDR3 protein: CSAREWGLAETQYF
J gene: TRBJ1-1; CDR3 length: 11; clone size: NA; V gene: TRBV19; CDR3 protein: CASQGNTEAFF
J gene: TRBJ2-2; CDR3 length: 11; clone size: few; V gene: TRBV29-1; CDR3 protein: CSAQSTGELFF
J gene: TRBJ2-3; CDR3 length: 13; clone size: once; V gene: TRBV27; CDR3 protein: CATRSGTTDTQYF
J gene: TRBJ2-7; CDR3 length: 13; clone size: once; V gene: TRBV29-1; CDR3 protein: CSGIGGMTYEQYF
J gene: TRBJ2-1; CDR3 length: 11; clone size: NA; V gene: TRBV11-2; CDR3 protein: CASSLRSEQFF
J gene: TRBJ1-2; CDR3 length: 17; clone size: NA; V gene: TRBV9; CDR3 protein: CASSASDTGTGDYGYTF
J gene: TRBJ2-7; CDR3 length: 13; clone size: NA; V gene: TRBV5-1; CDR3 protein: CASSLRSGYEQYF
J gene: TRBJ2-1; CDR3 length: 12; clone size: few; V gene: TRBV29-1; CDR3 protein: CSVEEGLDEQFF
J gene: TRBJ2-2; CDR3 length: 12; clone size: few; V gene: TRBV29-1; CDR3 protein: CSVEGRGGELFF
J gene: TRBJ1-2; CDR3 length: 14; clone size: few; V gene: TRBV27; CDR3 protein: CASSFKEGWNGYTF
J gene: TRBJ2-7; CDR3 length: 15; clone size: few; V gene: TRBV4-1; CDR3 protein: CASSPQGTGSYEQYF
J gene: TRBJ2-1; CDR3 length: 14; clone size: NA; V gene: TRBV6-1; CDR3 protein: CASSVAGDRHEQFF
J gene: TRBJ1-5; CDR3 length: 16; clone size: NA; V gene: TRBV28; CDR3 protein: CASSPLSAGSYQPQHF
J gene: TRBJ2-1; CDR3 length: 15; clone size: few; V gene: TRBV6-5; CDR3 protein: CASNLGGSSYNEQFF
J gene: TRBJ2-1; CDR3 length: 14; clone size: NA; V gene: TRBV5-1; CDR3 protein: CASRIAGNYNEQFF
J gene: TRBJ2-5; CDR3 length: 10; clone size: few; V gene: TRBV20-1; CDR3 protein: CSATQETQYF
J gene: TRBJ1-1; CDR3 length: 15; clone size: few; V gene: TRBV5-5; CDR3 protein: CASSLEGTGDTEAFF
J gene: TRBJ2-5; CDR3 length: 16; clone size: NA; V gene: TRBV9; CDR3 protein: CASSGSSGRVSETQYF
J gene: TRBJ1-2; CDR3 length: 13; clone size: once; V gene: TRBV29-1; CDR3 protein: CSVETGSGYGYTF
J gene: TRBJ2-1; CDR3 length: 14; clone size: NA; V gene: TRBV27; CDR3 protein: CASSLGTGVNEQFF
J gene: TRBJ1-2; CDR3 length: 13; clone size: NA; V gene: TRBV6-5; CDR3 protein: CASSYGTDGGYTF
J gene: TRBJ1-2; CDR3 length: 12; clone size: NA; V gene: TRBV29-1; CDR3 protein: CSVNEGNYGYTF
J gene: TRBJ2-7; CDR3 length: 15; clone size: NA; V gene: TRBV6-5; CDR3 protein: CASSPDRLADYEQYF
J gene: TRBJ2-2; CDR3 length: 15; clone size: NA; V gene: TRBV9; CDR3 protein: CASSVTGGITGELFF
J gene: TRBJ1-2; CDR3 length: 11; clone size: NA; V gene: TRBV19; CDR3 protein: CASSTSGGYTF
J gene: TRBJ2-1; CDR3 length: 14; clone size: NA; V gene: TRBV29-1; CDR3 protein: CSALYGGDNNEQFF
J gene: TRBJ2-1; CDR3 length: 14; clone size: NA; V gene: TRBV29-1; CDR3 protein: CSVEGLAGGDEQFF
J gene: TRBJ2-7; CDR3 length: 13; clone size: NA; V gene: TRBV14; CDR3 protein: CASSERGTYEQYF
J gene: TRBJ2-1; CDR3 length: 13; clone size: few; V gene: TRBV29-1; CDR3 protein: CSVTGLGGNEQFF
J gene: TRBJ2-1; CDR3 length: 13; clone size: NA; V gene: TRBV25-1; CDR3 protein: CASSAGSYNEQFF
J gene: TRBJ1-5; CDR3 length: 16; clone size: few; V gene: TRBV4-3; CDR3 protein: CASSLEGDYSNQPQHF
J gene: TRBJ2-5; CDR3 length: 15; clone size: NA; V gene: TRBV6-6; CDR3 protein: CASSRPGGLQETQYF
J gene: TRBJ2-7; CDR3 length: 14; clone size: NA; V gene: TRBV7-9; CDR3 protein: CASSLSGQTYEQYF
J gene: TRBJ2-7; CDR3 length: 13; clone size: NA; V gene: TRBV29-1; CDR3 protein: CSVVEAGGYEQYF
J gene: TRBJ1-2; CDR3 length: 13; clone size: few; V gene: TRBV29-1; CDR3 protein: CSVRDSHSYGYTF
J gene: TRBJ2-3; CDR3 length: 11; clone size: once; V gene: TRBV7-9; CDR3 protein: CASSFSDTQYF
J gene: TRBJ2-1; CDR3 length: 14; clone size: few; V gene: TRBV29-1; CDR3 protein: CSVVSPVRANEQFF
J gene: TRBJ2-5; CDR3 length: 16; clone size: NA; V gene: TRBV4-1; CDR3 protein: CASSPSRGAEQETQYF